This TCR beta chain derives from a study of CD8+CD57+ T cells in acquired aplastic anemia. Genomic DNA served as template for TCR beta VDJ and CDR3 profiling. TCRdb itself ran the reads through MiXCR, one entry per CDR3 protein. The table records about 190,000 distinct CDR3 sequences, roughly half of them present only once. In its sample, this clonotype was seen many times. The CDR3 totals 17 residues. CDR1 MNHNY and CDR2 SVGAGI come from the germline V gene (reference sequence). Trimming took 0 bases from V and 2 from J; bases not matched to a gene: 6. The specimen was sorted CD4+, CD8+, or CD8+CD57+ T cells (not recorded which) from PBMCs. This chain links TRBV6-6 with TRBJ2-3; 9 bases are a match to TRBD2. This TCR came from a human donor in good health, serving as a control. The CDR3 sequence: CASSYSLAGAPTDTQYF. In nucleotides, the CDR3 is TGTGCCAGCAGTTACTCTTTAGCGGGGGCCCCCACAGATACGCAGTATTTT.